Detailed here is one T cell receptor beta chain. Its cognate antigen is unknown. This record comes from a study of T cell responses to AZD1222 COVID-19 vaccine. Study findings and constraints: Targets within unmutated variant regions were reportedly found for nearly half of spike-specific TCRs. Donors were mostly white British, more females; clonal diversity possibly underestimated.

The table came from immunoSEQ multiplex PCR; TCRdb's copy has only in-frame clones and leaves some out. The table lists more than 150,000 clones, 85% to 95% of them singletons, with roughly a tenth in the top ten. Losses at the gene ends were 4 bases for V and 3 bases for J; bases not matched to a gene: 6. This CDR3 has 14 residues. Germline V gives CDR1 SGHRS, CDR2 YFSETQ. The clonotype was recovered from an adult in good health. Sequenced material: peripheral blood, taken on day 0 of AZD1222 vaccination. V is TRBV5-1 and J is TRBJ2-7; TRBD1 matches at 8 bases. The DNA for the CDR3 is TGCGCCAGCAGCCCCGGGGACAGGAACTACGAGCAGTACTTC. This gives the protein CASSPGDRNYEQYF.